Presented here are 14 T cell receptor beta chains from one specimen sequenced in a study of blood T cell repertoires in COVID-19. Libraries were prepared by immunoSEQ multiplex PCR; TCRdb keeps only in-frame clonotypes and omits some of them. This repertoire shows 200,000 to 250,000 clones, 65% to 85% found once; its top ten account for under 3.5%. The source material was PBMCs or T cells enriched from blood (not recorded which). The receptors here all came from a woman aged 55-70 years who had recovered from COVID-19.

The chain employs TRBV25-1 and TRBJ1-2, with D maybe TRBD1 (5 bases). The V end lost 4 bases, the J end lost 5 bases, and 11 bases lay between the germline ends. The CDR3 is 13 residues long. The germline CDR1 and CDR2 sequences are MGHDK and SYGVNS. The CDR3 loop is CASSGGDRYGYTF. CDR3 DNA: TGTGCCAGCAGTGGCGGTGACAGATATGGCTACACCTTC.

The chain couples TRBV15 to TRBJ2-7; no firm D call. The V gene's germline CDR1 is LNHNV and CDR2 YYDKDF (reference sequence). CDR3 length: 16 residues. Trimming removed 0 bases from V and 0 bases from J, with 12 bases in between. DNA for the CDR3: TGTGCCACCAGCAGAGATGCTCCCACAACCTCCTACGAGCAGTACTTC. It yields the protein CATSRDAPTTSYEQYF.

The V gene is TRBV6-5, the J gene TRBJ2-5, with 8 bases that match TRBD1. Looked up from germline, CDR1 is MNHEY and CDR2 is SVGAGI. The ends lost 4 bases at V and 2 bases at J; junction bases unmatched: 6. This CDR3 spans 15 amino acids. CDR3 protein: CASSFHGQGQETQYF. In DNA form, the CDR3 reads TGTGCCAGCAGTTTCCATGGACAGGGACAAGAGACCCAGTACTTC.

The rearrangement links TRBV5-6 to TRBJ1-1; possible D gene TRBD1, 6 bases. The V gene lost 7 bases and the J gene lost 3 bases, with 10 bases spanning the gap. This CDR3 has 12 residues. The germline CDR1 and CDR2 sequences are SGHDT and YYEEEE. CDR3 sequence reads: CASGAGDTEAFF. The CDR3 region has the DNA TGTGCCAGCGGTGCAGGGGACACTGAAGCTTTCTTT.

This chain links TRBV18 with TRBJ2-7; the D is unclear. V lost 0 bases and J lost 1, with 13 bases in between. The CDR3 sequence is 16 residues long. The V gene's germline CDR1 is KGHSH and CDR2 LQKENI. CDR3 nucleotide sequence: TGTGCCAGCTCACCACCGAGCCCAGGATTATCCTACGAGCAGTACTTC. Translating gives CASSPPSPGLSYEQYF. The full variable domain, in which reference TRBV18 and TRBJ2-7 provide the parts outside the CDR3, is NAGVMQNPRHLVRRRGQEARLRCSPMKGHSHVYWYRQLPEEGLKFMVYLQKENIIDESGMPKERFSAEFPKEGPSILRIQQVVRGDSAAYFCASSPPSPGLSYEQYFGPGTRLTVT.

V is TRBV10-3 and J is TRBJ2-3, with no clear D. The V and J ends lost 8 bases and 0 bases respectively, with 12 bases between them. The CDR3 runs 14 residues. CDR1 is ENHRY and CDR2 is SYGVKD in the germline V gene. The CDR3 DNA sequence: TGTGCCATCTCAGAGGATCCGAGCACAGATACGCAGTATTTT. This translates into CAISEDPSTDTQYF.

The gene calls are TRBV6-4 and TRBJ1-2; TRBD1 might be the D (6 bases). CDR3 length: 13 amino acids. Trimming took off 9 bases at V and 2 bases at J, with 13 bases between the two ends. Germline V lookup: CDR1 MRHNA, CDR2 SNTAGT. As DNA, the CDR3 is TGTGCCAGTCTACTGCAGGGGAACTATGGCTACACCTTC. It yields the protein CASLLQGNYGYTF.

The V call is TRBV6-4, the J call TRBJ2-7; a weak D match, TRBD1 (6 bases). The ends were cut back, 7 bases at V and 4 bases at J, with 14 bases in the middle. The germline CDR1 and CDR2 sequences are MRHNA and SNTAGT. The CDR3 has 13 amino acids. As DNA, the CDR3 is TGTGCCAGCATTCCCTCAAGGGGGTACGAGCAGTACTTC. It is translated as CASIPSRGYEQYF.

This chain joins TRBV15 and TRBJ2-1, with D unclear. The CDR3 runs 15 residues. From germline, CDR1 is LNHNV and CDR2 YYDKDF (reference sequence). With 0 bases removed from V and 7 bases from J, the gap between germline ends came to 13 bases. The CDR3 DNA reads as TGTGCCACCAGCAGAGATAAGGCTAGTGGAAATGAGCAGTTCTTC. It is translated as CATSRDKASGNEQFF.

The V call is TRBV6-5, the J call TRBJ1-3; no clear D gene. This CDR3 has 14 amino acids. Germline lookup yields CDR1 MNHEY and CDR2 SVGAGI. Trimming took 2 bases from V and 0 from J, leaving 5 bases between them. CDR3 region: CASSYDSSGNTIYF. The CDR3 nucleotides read TGTGCCAGCAGTTACGATAGCTCTGGAAACACCATATATTTT.

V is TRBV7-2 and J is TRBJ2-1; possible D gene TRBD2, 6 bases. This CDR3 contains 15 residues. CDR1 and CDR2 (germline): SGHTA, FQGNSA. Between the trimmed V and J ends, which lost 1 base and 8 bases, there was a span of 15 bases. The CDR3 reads CASSLGGAGWDEQFF. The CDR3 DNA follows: TGTGCCAGCAGCTTAGGAGGCGCGGGGTGGGATGAGCAGTTCTTC.

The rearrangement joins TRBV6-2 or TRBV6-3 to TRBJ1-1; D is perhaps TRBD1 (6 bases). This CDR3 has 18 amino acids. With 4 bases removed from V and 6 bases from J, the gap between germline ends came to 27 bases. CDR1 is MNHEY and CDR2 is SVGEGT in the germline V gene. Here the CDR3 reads CASSSFVRGERYRSEAFF. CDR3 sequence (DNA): TGTGCCAGCAGTTCCTTTGTCAGGGGCGAGAGGTATAGATCTGAAGCTTTCTTT.

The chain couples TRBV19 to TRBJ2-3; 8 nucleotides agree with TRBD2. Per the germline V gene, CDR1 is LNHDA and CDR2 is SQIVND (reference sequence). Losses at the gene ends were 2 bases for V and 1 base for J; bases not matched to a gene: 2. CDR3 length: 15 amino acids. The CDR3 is CASSITGRGTDTQYF. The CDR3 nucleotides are TGTGCCAGTAGTATAACCGGGAGGGGCACAGATACGCAGTATTTT.

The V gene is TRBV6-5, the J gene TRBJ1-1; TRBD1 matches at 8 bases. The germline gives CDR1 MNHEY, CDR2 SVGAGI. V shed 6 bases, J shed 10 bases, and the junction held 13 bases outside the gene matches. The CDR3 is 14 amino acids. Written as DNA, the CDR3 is TGTGCCAGCAGGGCCGAGACAGGGGATAAGCGAGCTTTCTTT. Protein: CASRAETGDKRAFF.